The entry below describes one T cell receptor (beta chain). How the authors handled the data: From reference gene primer amplification, estimates of nucleated cell counts were derived. Using immunoSEQ multiplex PCR, the repertoire was profiled, and TCRdb retains in-frame clones only, with some absent. The V and J calls and clone size were taken over from that table, and D and trimming were inferred from the DNA. The sample shows 140,000 or so clones, around 87% of them seen only once. This sample is part of a study of blood T cell repertoires in COVID-19. Germline V gene data show CDR1 as ENHRY and CDR2 as SYGVKD. V lost 8 bases and J lost 7; bases outside the gene matches: 8. This CDR3 contains 13 residues.

The source is a woman aged 60-75 years with active COVID-19. Input material: peripheral blood. The chain links TRBV10-3 to TRBJ2-7, with TRBD2 matching over 10 bases. DNA of the CDR3: TGTGCCATCGACGCTAGCGGGAGTCGGGAGCAGTACTTC. This encodes CAIDASGSREQYF.